This T cell receptor beta chain stems from a study of cytomegalovirus exposure and HLA in healthy donors. At the level of the study: Most donors, just over 80% of some 400 genotyped, fell in the Caucasian-associated ancestry cluster. Study results and limitations: Later analysis placed DRB1 highest and HLA-C lowest in TCR association rates, which differed by HLA locus.

It was with 60 Vbeta and 13 Jbeta primers that the PCR ran. The table came from immunoSEQ multiplex PCR; TCRdb's copy has only in-frame clones and leaves some out. The table has under 200,000 clones, around 80% seen once. Points on this clone: What it binds is unknown.

The CDR3 runs 15 residues. The germline V gene has CDR1 SGHDT and CDR2 YYEEEE. J was trimmed by 1 base and V by 4 bases; bases with no gene match: 5. The genes are TRBV5-6 and TRBJ2-5, with 9 nucleotides matching TRBD2. The sample consisted of PBMCs. The TCR sequence derives from a woman in her forties in good health and CMV-seronegative. Here the CDR3 reads CASSQSGLAQETQYF. CDR3 sequence (DNA): TGTGCCAGCAGCCAATCGGGACTAGCCCAAGAGACCCAGTACTTC.